This is a list of T cell receptor beta chains from one sample in a study of T cells in tuberculosis. Only in-frame clones appear in the TCRdb table, and some are missing; sequencing was by immunoSEQ multiplex PCR. The sample includes tens of thousands of clones, roughly nine tenths seen only once; the top ten take approximately 6.8%. The sequences come from PBMCs, collected at tuberculosis diagnosis. These TCRs come from an adult with tuberculosis. Some clones in this sample may be carry-over from other donors' samples. CDR3s include the opening cysteine and the closing phenylalanine or tryptophan. Fields, in order: J gene, clone size, D gene, V gene, CDR3 DNA, CDR3 protein. D genes are given only for firm matches. Clone size is not always given. Where it is, it says once, few, many or a class for expanded clones.

TRBJ1-2,-,TRBD1,TRBV19,TGTGCCAGTAGTCCCCGTCCCGGGACAGGGGAAGGCTACACCTTC,CASSPRPGTGEGYTF
TRBJ2-7,-,TRBD2,TRBV6-5,TGTGCCAGCAGTTACCGGGCTAGCGGGGGCCGCGAGCAGTACTTC,CASSYRASGGREQYF
TRBJ2-6,-,-,TRBV10-3,TGTGCCATCAGTGAGTCGACAGGTCCCTCTGGGGCCAACGTCCTGACTTTC,CAISESTGPSGANVLTF
TRBJ2-1,-,-,TRBV5-5,TGTGCCAGCAGCTTGGGACAGGATTACAATGAGCAGTTCTTC,CASSLGQDYNEQFF
TRBJ1-5,-,TRBD1,TRBV2,TGTGCCAGCAGTGAACGTACCCGGGACAGCCGCGGACTTAATCAGCCCCAGCATTTT,CASSERTRDSRGLNQPQHF
TRBJ2-1,once,TRBD1,TRBV7-2,TGTGCCAGCAGCTTGACAGGGACCTACAATGAGCAGTTCTTC,CASSLTGTYNEQFF
TRBJ2-2,few,-,TRBV6-5,TGTGCCAGCAGACCACGGGGGGCAAGCACCGGGGAGCTGTTTTTT,CASRPRGASTGELFF
TRBJ2-7,-,-,TRBV6-5,TGTGCCAGCAGTTACAGGGCAGGGGTGATCGAGCAGTACTTC,CASSYRAGVIEQYF
TRBJ2-1,-,-,TRBV11-2,TGTGCCAGCAGCTTGAGACAAGGGTGGAGGGATGAGCAGTTCTTC,CASSLRQGWRDEQFF
TRBJ2-7,-,-,TRBV6-1,TGTGCCAGCGAATCGGGCTACGAGCAGTACTTC,CASESGYEQYF
TRBJ1-2,-,TRBD1,TRBV5-6,TGTGCCAGCTGCGACAGGGCAACAGACTATGGCTACACCTTC,CASCDRATDYGYTF
TRBJ2-2,once,TRBD1,TRBV7-8,TGTGCCAGCAGCCGAAAGACAGGGGGCACCGGGGAGCTGTTTTTT,CASSRKTGGTGELFF
TRBJ1-4,-,TRBD1,TRBV11-2,TGTGCCAGCAGCTTAGGGACAGGGTTTAATGAAAAACTGTTTTTT,CASSLGTGFNEKLFF
TRBJ2-1,-,TRBD1,TRBV29-1,TGCAGCGCAAGGGACAGGGCGACCAATGAGCAGTTCTTC,CSARDRATNEQFF
TRBJ2-3,-,-,TRBV7-9,TGTGCCAGCAGCTTAGACAGGGATGGTACGCAGTATTTT,CASSLDRDGTQYF
TRBJ1-5,-,-,TRBV18,TGTGCCAGCTCCATCCAGGCTACCGAACAGCCCCAGCATTTT,CASSIQATEQPQHF
TRBJ1-4,-,-,TRBV27,TGTGCCAGCAGTCCACTCCCAGGGTTTTGGAGTACTAATGAAAAACTGTTTTTT,CASSPLPGFWSTNEKLFF
TRBJ2-7,-,TRBD1,TRBV18,TGTGCCAGCTCACCTGGGACAGGGGGAACCGACGAGCAGTACTTC,CASSPGTGGTDEQYF
TRBJ1-2,-,-,TRBV19,TGTGCCAGTATTAAGGGGACAAATGGCTATGGCTACACCTTC,CASIKGTNGYGYTF
TRBJ1-4,-,TRBD1,TRBV6-5,TGTGCCAGCAGTACAGGGGGCGGTTTTGAAAAACTGTTTTTT,CASSTGGGFEKLFF
TRBJ1-4,-,TRBD1,TRBV19,TGTGCCAGTAGTACCCGACAGGGGGCCCGAACTAATGAAAAACTGTTTTTT,CASSTRQGARTNEKLFF
TRBJ1-5,-,TRBD1,TRBV6-5,TGTGCCAGCAGTTACGCCGGGACAGGGTCTCAGCCCCAGCATTTT,CASSYAGTGSQPQHF
TRBJ1-6,-,-,TRBV5-1,TGCGCCAGCTCCTGGGAGGGGATGAGTTCGGGTTCACCCCTCCACTTT,CASSWEGMSSGSPLHF
TRBJ1-5,-,-,TRBV19,TGTGCCAGTAGTATCGGGACATCCCAGCATTTT,CASSIGTSQHF
TRBJ2-7,-,TRBD1,TRBV5-1,TGCGCCAGCAGCCCCTCCGGTACAGGGACAGGAGAGCAGTACTTC,CASSPSGTGTGEQYF
TRBJ1-2,once,-,TRBV7-9,TGTGCCAGCAGCTTAGGAGGACCTCTGGAGCGGGGCTATGGCTACACCTTC,CASSLGGPLERGYGYTF
TRBJ2-1,-,TRBD2,TRBV27,TGTGCCAGCAGTTCGTTCATCGAGCGGGGGGGCAGGAATGAGCAGTTCTTC,CASSSFIERGGRNEQFF
TRBJ1-2,-,TRBD1,TRBV10-2,TGCGCCAGCAGTGGGACAGGGGCCGATTCTAACTATGGCTACACCTTC,CASSGTGADSNYGYTF
TRBJ1-6,-,-,TRBV5-6,TGTGCCAGCAGCTTGGGAATCGACCGGAGCTCCTATAATTCACCCCTCCACTTT,CASSLGIDRSSYNSPLHF
TRBJ2-1,-,TRBD1,TRBV6-1,TGTGCCAGCAGTACCCGACAGGGCAATGAGCAGTTCTTC,CASSTRQGNEQFF
TRBJ2-2,-,-,TRBV6-6,TGTGCCAGCAGTTCACTCTGGGCGGGGCCCACCGGGGAGCTGTTTTTT,CASSSLWAGPTGELFF
TRBJ2-7,-,-,TRBV7-6,TGTGCCAGCAGCTTAGCTAGGGGCCTGTACGAGCAGTACTTC,CASSLARGLYEQYF
TRBJ2-1,-,TRBD2,TRBV29-1,TGCAGCGTTGTGAAGTGGGCTAGCGGGGCCTACAATGAGCAGTTCTTC,CSVVKWASGAYNEQFF
TRBJ2-5,-,-,TRBV6-5,TGTGCCAGCAGTTACTCCCAGGGGAGAGAGACCCAGTACTTC,CASSYSQGRETQYF
TRBJ2-7,-,TRBD1,TRBV7-6,TGTGCCAGCAGCTTAGCGGGGGATGGGGACAGGTGGTACTTC,CASSLAGDGDRWYF
TRBJ2-7,-,-,TRBV2,TGTGCCAACGGGCACGGGGACTACGAGCAGTACTTC,CANGHGDYEQYF
TRBJ2-3,-,-,TRBV10-3,TGTGCCATCAGTGAGCGATCCGAGACAGATACGCAGTATTTT,CAISERSETDTQYF
TRBJ1-4,-,-,TRBV18,TGTGCCAGCTCACCACGACCCGACAGGAAGGTTGAAAAACTGTTTTTT,CASSPRPDRKVEKLFF
TRBJ2-3,-,-,TRBV4-2,TGTGCCAGCAGCCAAGAAGGGGGGGGCACAGATACGCAGTATTTT,CASSQEGGGTDTQYF
TRBJ2-7,once,TRBD2,TRBV9,TGTGCCAGCAGCGTGATAGGGACTAGCGTGCACGAGCAGTACTTC,CASSVIGTSVHEQYF
TRBJ2-1,-,-,TRBV10-3,TGTGCCATCAGTGAGTCGAGTCTCACCAACAATGAGCAGTTCTTC,CAISESSLTNNEQFF
TRBJ2-1,-,-,TRBV7-2,TGTGCCAGCAGCTTAGACAGGGTCTCCTACAATGAGCAGTTCTTC,CASSLDRVSYNEQFF
TRBJ1-6,-,TRBD1,TRBV15,TGTGCCACCAGCAGCCGGGACAGGGATTATTCACCCCTCCACTTT,CATSSRDRDYSPLHF
TRBJ2-7,-,TRBD2,TRBV5-4,TGTGCCAGCAGCCCTCGGACTAGCGGCTACGAGCAGTACTTC,CASSPRTSGYEQYF
TRBJ2-2,-,TRBD2,TRBV6-5,TGTGCCAGCAGCGAACCGGGACTATCCCCCGGGGAGCTGTTTTTT,CASSEPGLSPGELFF
TRBJ1-6,-,TRBD1,TRBV19,TGTGCCAGTACCGACAGGGGGAATTCACCCCTCCACTTT,CASTDRGNSPLHF
TRBJ2-3,-,TRBD2,TRBV5-1,TGCGCCAGCAGCTTGGTGGGGGGGAATGCAGATACGCAGTATTTT,CASSLVGGNADTQYF
TRBJ2-7,-,TRBD1,TRBV5-5,TGTGCCAGCAGCCTCTCCATCCGACAGGGGGTCTACGAGCAGTACTTC,CASSLSIRQGVYEQYF
TRBJ1-5,-,TRBD1,TRBV7-9,TGTGCCAGCAGCGCCGGACAGGGGGCTTTGAGGGGCAATCAGCCCCAGCATTTT,CASSAGQGALRGNQPQHF
TRBJ2-7,few,TRBD2,TRBV5-1,TGCGCCAGCAGGGCCCCTACGCGGGGGGCCGTAACCTACGAGCAGTACTTC,CASRAPTRGAVTYEQYF
TRBJ2-7,-,-,TRBV5-1,TGCGCCAGCAGCTTGGGGGGACTGACCTACGAGCAGTACTTC,CASSLGGLTYEQYF
TRBJ1-5,-,-,TRBV4-2,TGTGCCAGCAGCCAAGAAGTGGTAATGAGGCCCCAGCATTTT,CASSQEVVMRPQHF
TRBJ1-1,-,TRBD1,TRBV7-6,TGTGCCAGCAGCTCGGGGGCCAGGGGGCTTCAGAACACTGAAGCTTTCTTT,CASSSGARGLQNTEAFF
TRBJ2-4,-,TRBD2,TRBV27,TGTGCCAGCAGTACGCTAGCGGGGGCCCCGCAGTACTTC,CASSTLAGAPQYF
TRBJ2-3,-,-,TRBV5-1,TGCGCCAGCAGCTTGGCTGCCACAAATCAAGATACGCAGTATTTT,CASSLAATNQDTQYF